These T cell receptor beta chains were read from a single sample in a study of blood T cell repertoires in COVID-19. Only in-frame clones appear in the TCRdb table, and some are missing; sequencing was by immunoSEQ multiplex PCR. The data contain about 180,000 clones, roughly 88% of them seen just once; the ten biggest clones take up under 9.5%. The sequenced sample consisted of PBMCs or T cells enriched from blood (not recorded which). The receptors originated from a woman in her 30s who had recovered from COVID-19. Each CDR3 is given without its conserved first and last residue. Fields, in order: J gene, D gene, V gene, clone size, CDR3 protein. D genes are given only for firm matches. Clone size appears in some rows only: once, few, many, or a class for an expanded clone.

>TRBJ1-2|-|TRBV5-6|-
ASSLDRTANYGYT
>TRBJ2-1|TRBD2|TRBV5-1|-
ASSPIPGREIDEQF
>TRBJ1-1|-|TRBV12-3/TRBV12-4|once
ASSFLGGTEAF
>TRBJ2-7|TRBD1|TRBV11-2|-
ASSFRDRGAYEQY
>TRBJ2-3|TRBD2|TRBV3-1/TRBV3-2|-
ASSQVSGTSVTDTQY
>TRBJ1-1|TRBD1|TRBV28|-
ASSRFATGEGEAF
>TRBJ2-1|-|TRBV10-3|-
AISASYSGEQF
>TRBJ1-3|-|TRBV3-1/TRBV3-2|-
ASSQFSGGTGNTIY
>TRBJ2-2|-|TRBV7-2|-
ASSLEEAGELF
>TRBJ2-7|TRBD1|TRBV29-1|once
SVAGTGQNSGYEQY
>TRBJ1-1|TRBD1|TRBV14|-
ASSHPGQPQGTEAF
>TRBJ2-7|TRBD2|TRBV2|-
ASTSRTSGAYEQY
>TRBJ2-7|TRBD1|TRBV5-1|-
ASSAGTGFEQY
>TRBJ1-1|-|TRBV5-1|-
ASSLGRGMNTEAF
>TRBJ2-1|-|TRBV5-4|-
ASSLVLDKAYNEQF
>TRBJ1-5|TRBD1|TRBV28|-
ASRQTGLSNQPQH
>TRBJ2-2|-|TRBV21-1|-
ASSKRRLNTGELF
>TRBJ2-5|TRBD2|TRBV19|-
ASSIELAGGSAETQY
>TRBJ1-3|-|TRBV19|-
ASISSGNTIY
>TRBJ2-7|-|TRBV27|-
ASSGIRGGTYEQY
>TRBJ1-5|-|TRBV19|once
ASSILRQPQH
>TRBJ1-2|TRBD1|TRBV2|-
ASSELLGQGNGYT
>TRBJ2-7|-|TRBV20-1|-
SARGGYEQY
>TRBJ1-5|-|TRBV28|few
ASRVAGGSQPQH
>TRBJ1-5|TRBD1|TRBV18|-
ASSPWDSRNQPQH
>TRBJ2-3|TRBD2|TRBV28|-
ASTIPGGYIGRTTDTQY
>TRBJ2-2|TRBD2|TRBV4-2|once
ASSQDGGKTSGNTGELF
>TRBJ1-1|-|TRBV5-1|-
ASSLAGDTEAF
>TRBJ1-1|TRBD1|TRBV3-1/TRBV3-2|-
ASSRQGAGGEAF
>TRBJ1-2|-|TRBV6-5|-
ASSLRQQGSGYT
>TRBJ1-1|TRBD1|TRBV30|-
AWKGNRGGQNTEAF
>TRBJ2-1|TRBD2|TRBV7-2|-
ASSTVTSGRLNEQF
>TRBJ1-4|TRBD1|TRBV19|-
ASTPGQDVSTNEKLF
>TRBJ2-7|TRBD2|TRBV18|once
ASSPASGRSGHEQY
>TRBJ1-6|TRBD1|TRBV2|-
ASSEPTGGKNSPLH
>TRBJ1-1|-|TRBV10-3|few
AISESGDTEAF
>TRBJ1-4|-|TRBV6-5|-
ASSSFGSGEKLF
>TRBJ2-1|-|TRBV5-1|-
ASSLLGYNEQF
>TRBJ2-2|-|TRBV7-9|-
ASSMIPRGANTGELF
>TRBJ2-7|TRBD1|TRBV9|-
ASSTRTGVNEQY
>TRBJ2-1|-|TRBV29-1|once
SVATGFGAYNEQF
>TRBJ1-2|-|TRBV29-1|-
SVEVSAGVGYT
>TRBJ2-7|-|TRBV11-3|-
ASSWAGSYEQY
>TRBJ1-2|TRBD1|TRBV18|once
ASSPGQGAEGYT
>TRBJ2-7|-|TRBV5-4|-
ASSSKGRTYEQY
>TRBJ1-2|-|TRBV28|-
ATTPVPRDFTSYGYT
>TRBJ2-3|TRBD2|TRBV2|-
ASTTGGSADTQY
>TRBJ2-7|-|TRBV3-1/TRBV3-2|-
ASSQSRGRPSYEQY
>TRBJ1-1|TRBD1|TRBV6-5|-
ASTTGGEAF